This TCR beta chain was profiled in a study of identical twins. MiXCR was run by TCRdb on the 5' RACE reads, yielding one entry per CDR3 protein. The sample holds approximately 670,000 distinct CDR3 sequences, around 6% seen once. This clonotype was observed a few times. Antigen specificity is unknown. General study results and limits: Out-of-frame TCR alpha sharing observed in monozygotic twins exceeded model estimates. Interpretation of the results relied on cross-sectional statistical analysis and not on following the same donors. Invariant T cells like MAIT and iNKT could partly confound the zero-insertion analyses.

Healthy Caucasians made up all donors. The sequenced sample was naive T cells sorted from blood. The clonotype was recovered from a man between 18 and 35 years old in good health.

The CDR3, as DNA: TGTGCCAGCGGACGATCGAACACCGGGGAGCTGTTTTTT. It yields the protein CASGRSNTGELFF. The chain joins TRBV12-3 or TRBV12-4 to TRBJ2-2; D gene ambiguous. V was shortened by 8 bases and J by 0 bases, with 7 bases between the two germline ends. This CDR3 has 13 amino acids.